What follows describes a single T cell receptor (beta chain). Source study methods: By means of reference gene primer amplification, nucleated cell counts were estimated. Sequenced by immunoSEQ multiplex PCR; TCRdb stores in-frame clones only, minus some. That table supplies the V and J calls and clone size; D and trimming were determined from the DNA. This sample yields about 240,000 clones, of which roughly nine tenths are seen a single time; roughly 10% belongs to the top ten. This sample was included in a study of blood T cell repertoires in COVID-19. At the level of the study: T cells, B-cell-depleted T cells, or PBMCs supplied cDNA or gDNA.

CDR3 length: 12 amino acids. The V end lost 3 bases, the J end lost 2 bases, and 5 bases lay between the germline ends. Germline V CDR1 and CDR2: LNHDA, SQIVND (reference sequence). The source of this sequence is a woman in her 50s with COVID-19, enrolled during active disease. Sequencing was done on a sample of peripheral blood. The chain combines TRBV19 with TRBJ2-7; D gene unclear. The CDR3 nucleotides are TGTGCCAGTAGTATCTATCCCTACGAGCAGTACTTC. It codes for CASSIYPYEQYF.